Each of the 20 T cell receptor beta chains below was sequenced from the same sample in a study of type 1 and type 2 diabetes patients. Genomic DNA was the PCR template. Multiplex PCR with 30 forward and 13 reverse primers amplified the TCR beta CDR3. TCRdb re-called the multiplex PCR reads through MiXCR, storing one row per CDR3 protein. The sample yields 280,000 or so distinct CDR3 sequences, roughly 50% seen once. The sample was peripheral blood mononuclear cells (PBMCs). Receptors originate from a man aged 18 to 30 with type 2 diabetes.

The CDR3: CASSQRERHLYEQYF. CDR3 coding DNA: TGTGCCAGCTCACAGCGGGAGCGGCACTTGTACGAGCAGTACTTC. The V gene is TRBV11-2, the J gene TRBJ2-7; TRBD2 aligns across 8 bases. CDR1 is SGHAT and CDR2 is FQNNGV in the germline V gene. J gave up 4 bases and V 8 bases, and 13 bases lay outside the gene matches. This CDR3 has 15 residues.

This sequence joins TRBV28 and TRBJ2-6, with TRBD2 as a possible D gene (5 bases). V was cut by 6 bases and J by 0 bases, with 9 bases left in between. The CDR3 is 15 amino acids. Per the germline V gene, CDR1 is MDHEN and CDR2 is SYDVKM. The CDR3 spells CASRSGISGANVLTF. CDR3 DNA sequence: TGTGCCAGCAGATCGGGAATCTCTGGGGCCAACGTCCTGACTTTC. The variable domain in full, with the rest retrieved from reference TRBV28 and TRBJ2-6, is DVKVTQSSRYLVKRTGEKVFLECVQDMDHENMFWYRQDPGLGLRLIYFSYDVKMKEKGDIPEGYSVSREKKERFSLILESASTNQTSMYLCASRSGISGANVLTFGAGSRLTVL.

The V and J genes are TRBV6-7 and TRBJ1-2; maybe TRBD1 (6 bases). TRBV6-7 is designated an ORF whose function remains uncertain. Trimming removed 6 bases at V and 1 base at J, with 15 bases between. The CDR3 length is 15 residues. The DNA of the CDR3 is TGTGCCAGCAGCCCGTGGGGGGCGGGTAACTATGGCTACACCTTC. Amino acid sequence: CASSPWGAGNYGYTF.

The rearrangement uses TRBV20-1 and TRBJ2-7; no reliable D call. CDR3 length: 13 residues. The germline CDR1 and CDR2 sequences are DFQATT and SNEGSKA (reference sequence). Trimming pared 5 bases from V and 4 bases from J, leaving 15 bases between. The CDR3 coding sequence is TGCAGTGCTGCCCCCGAGGCTATGTACGAGCAGTACTTC. Translated: CSAAPEAMYEQYF.

This clonotype was observed at least ten times. This chain connects TRBV6-1 to TRBJ2-5, with TRBD1 matching 12 bases. The CDR3 extends over 17 amino acids. Germline CDR1 MNHNS, CDR2 SASEGT. Unmatched junction bases numbered 7, after V lost 0 bases and J lost 5 bases. CDR3 region: CASSEALGDRGQETQYF. The CDR3 DNA reads as TGTGCCAGCAGTGAAGCGCTAGGGGACAGGGGGCAGGAGACCCAGTACTTC.

The chain joins TRBV20-1 to TRBJ2-1; 9 bases agree with TRBD2. CDR1 DFQATT and CDR2 SNEGSKA come from the germline V gene (reference sequence). V dropped 0 bases and J dropped 0; count of bases not matched to a gene: 15. This CDR3 region has 20 residues. CDR3 sequence (DNA): TGCAGTGCTAGAGATATGAAAGGTAGCGGGGGTTCCAGCTCCTACAATGAGCAGTTCTTC. It encodes CSARDMKGSGGSSSYNEQFF.

This clonotype has more than one count but fewer than ten. The CDR3 here is CAWKFLTRTDTQYF. In nucleotides, the CDR3 is TGTGCCTGGAAATTTCTTACTCGCACAGATACGCAGTATTTT. The chain couples TRBV30 to TRBJ2-3, with D hard to call. The V gene's germline CDR1 is GTSNPN and CDR2 SVGIG (reference sequence). V lost 4 bases and J 1 base, leaving 12 bases between the germline ends. This CDR3 is 14 amino acids long.

The CDR3 DNA reads TGTGCCAGCAGCTTAATTTACAGCTCCTACGAGCAGTACTTC. Its protein product is CASSLIYSSYEQYF. The chain joins TRBV7-8 to TRBJ2-7, with unresolved D. V was trimmed by 2 bases and J by 0 bases, leaving 8 bases between them. The CDR3 covers 14 residues. Germline V gene data show CDR1 as SGHVS and CDR2 as FQNEAQ.

This chain uses TRBV30 with TRBJ1-5; 10 bases agree with TRBD1. The CDR3 is 14 residues long. V trimming: 1 base; J trimming: 4 bases; junction bases outside the gene matches: 1. Germline loops: CDR1 GTSNPN, CDR2 SVGIG (reference sequence). CDR3 amino acids: CAWSEGQGNQPQHF. The CDR3 DNA is TGTGCCTGGAGTGAGGGACAGGGGAATCAGCCCCAGCATTTT.

This clonotype was counted a few times. The chain employs TRBV5-1 and TRBJ2-2; a weak D match, TRBD2 (5 bases). Germline V gene data show CDR1 as SGHRS and CDR2 as YFSETQ. The CDR3 loop spans 15 amino acids. Trimming took off 0 bases at V and 4 bases at J, with 10 bases between the two ends. CDR3 region: CASSLVGAGTGELFF. CDR3 coding DNA: TGCGCCAGCAGCTTGGTGGGCGCGGGCACCGGGGAGCTGTTTTTT.

This clonotype appeared a few times. The chain links TRBV20-1 to TRBJ2-1; D perhaps matches TRBD1 (6 bases). V lost 1 base, J lost 5 bases, and 9 bases lay in between. The CDR3 totals 13 residues. Germline V gene sequence: CDR1 DFQATT, CDR2 SNEGSKA (reference sequence). CDR3 sequence (DNA): TGCAGTGCTAGAGGGGGGCAAAACAATGAGCAGTTCTTC. This codes for CSARGGQNNEQFF.

This clonotype appeared a few times. This chain uses TRBV7-9 with TRBJ1-6; D might be TRBD1 (5 bases). There are 14 residues in the CDR3. Germline CDR1 reads SEHNR; CDR2 reads FQNEAQ (reference sequence). V was clipped by 5 bases and J by 13 bases, with 18 bases between them. The chain's CDR3 is CASSPYRGLHPLHF. The CDR3 DNA sequence: TGTGCCAGCAGCCCCTACCGGGGACTACATCCCCTCCACTTT.

This sequence joins TRBV3-1 and TRBJ1-2; D uncertain. The germline CDR1 and CDR2 sequences are LGHDT and YNNKEL (reference sequence). This CDR3 contains 16 residues. The ends were cut back, 0 bases at V and 7 bases at J, with 18 bases in the middle. The CDR3 spells CASSQDTGRPSLGYTF. In DNA form, the CDR3 reads TGTGCCAGCAGCCAAGATACTGGCAGGCCTAGCCTTGGCTACACCTTC.

This clonotype has at least ten counts. The rearrangement joins TRBV2 to TRBJ2-5, with D hard to call. CDR3 length equals 10 residues. Germline CDR1 is SNHLY and CDR2 is FYNNEI. With 7 bases removed from V and 5 bases from J, the gap between germline ends came to 5 bases. CDR3 DNA sequence: TGTGCCAGCATAGGGGAGACCCAGTACTTC. The encoded protein is CASIGETQYF.

The chain employs TRBV20-1 and TRBJ1-2; 7 bases line up with TRBD1. The CDR3 length is 13 residues. Germline-derived CDR1 and CDR2 are DFQATT and SNEGSKA (reference sequence). V was pared by 5 bases and J by 7 bases, with 10 bases of the junction left unmatched. CDR3 coding DNA: TGCAGTGCTCGGGACCGAGCAGGGGGTGGCTACACCTTC. It yields the protein CSARDRAGGGYTF.

The chain links TRBV7-9 to TRBJ2-1, with TRBD2 matching 7 bases. The CDR3 is 16 amino acids. The V gene's germline CDR1 is SEHNR and CDR2 FQNEAQ (reference sequence). Unmatched junction bases numbered 15, after V lost 5 bases and J lost 8 bases. CDR3 DNA: TGTGCCAGCAGCCAAAAGGGCCTAGCGGAAGGACATGAGCAGTTCTTC. This sequence encodes CASSQKGLAEGHEQFF.

This clonotype was detected only a few times. The chain has TRBV12-3 or TRBV12-4 and TRBJ2-7; D unresolved. There are 14 residues in the CDR3. V lost 2 bases to trimming and J lost 2 bases, with 10 bases between them. The DNA of the CDR3 is TGTGCCAGCAGTTTATCTCGCAGTCCCTACGAGCAGTACTTC. Translating gives CASSLSRSPYEQYF.

The V gene is TRBV5-1, the J gene TRBJ1-1, with D unresolved. This CDR3 contains 11 residues. Germline V lookup: CDR1 SGHRS, CDR2 YFSETQ. The V and J ends lost 4 bases and 1 base respectively, with 2 bases between them. CDR3 bases: TGCGCCAGCAGCGCGAACACTGAAGCTTTCTTT. As protein: CASSANTEAFF. Full variable domain (missing parts from reference TRBV5-1 and TRBJ1-1): KAGVTQTPRYLIKTRGQQVTLSCSPISGHRSVSWYQQTPGQGLQFLFEYFSETQRNKGNFPGRFSGRQFSNSRSEMNVSTLELGDSALYLCASSANTEAFFGQGTRLTVV.

This clonotype was seen more than once but under ten times. The chain recombines TRBV14 with TRBJ1-4, with D possibly being TRBD1 (6 bases). Germline V gene data show CDR1 as SGHDN and CDR2 as FVKESK. V was clipped by 2 bases and J by 6 bases, with 13 bases between them. This CDR3 contains 15 residues. Here the CDR3 reads CASSQRTALYEKLFF. The DNA for the CDR3 is TGTGCCAGCAGCCAACGGACAGCTTTATATGAAAAACTGTTTTTT.

The sample holds a few counts of this clonotype. V gene TRBV20-1 combines with J gene TRBJ2-5; TRBD2 aligns across 12 bases. This CDR3 spans 16 amino acids. CDR1 is DFQATT and CDR2 is SNEGSKA in the germline V gene (reference sequence). Germline trimming cut 2 bases from V and 8 bases from J; bases unmatched to any gene: 12. CDR3 loop: CSARPRTSGAGGTQYF. The CDR3 nucleotides are TGCAGTGCTAGACCCAGGACTAGCGGGGCCGGGGGTACCCAGTACTTC.